The sequence of this T cell receptor beta chain was determined in a study of regulatory T cells in long-lasting Graves disease. General study results and limits: Persistent patients had a count of shared public clonotypes (under 3,000) that exceeded that of new patients (around 910).

V lost 0 bases, J lost 0 bases, and 5 bases lay in between. Germline CDR1 reads SGHDT; CDR2 reads YYEEEE. The CDR3 length is 14 residues. The authors built TCR beta libraries using iRepertoire HTBI primers and Arm-PCR of CDR3 regions. TCRdb processed the multiplex PCR reads anew with MiXCR; each CDR3 protein has one entry. The table shows roughly 450,000 distinct CDR3 sequences, with 20% to 25% occurring only once. This clonotype came up a few times. The antigen remains unidentified. Time point noted: persistent/refractory GD, antithyroid drugs over 5 years with positive TRAb. Making the TCR library involved RNA that had been extracted from PBMCs.

The chain couples TRBV5-6 to TRBJ2-3; D remains ambiguous. This TCR was recovered from a female donor with Graves disease. This specimen consisted of peripheral blood mononuclear cells (PBMCs), obtained when the disease was refractory, from a patient treated with antithyroid drugs. CDR3 protein: CASSLAISTDTQYF. The CDR3 DNA follows: TGTGCCAGCAGCTTGGCGATTAGCACAGATACGCAGTATTTT.